Below are 19 T cell receptor beta chains sequenced from a single sample in a study of a mutant IDH1 vaccine in newly diagnosed glioma. The assay was immunoSEQ multiplex PCR, and TCRdb's table has in-frame clones only and misses some. Of some 37,000 clones in the sample, approximately 80% were seen once. Regarding time point: week 5, during vaccination. Vaccinated patients received 300 ug of mutant IDH1 20-mer peptide per dose, with topical imiquimod. Their specific antigens are unknown. Sequencing was performed on PBMCs, taken from a glioma patient whose treatment included an IDH1 peptide vaccine. The source is a man in his forties with glioma.

The genes are TRBV10-3 and TRBJ1-2; TRBD1 matches 10 bases. The germline V gene has CDR1 ENHRY and CDR2 SYGVKD. The CDR3 has 14 residues. V was clipped by 4 bases and J by 5 bases; unmatched bases: 4. The CDR3 DNA reads as TGTGCCATCAGTGGGGGGACAGGGGATTATGGCTACACCTTC. As protein: CAISGGTGDYGYTF.

This clone was found a few times. The rearrangement uses TRBV30 and TRBJ1-5; tentative D call: TRBD1 (6 bases). The germline V gene encodes CDR1 GTSNPN and CDR2 SVGIG (reference sequence). V was pared by 5 bases and J by 6 bases, with 14 bases between. The CDR3 is 13 amino acids. The CDR3 reads CAWAQGNGQPQHF. The CDR3 DNA reads as TGTGCCTGGGCACAGGGTAATGGTCAGCCCCAGCATTTT. Full variable domain (rest looked up from reference TRBV30 and TRBJ1-5): SQTIHQWPATLVQPVGSPLSLECTVEGTSNPNLYWYRQAAGRGLQLLFYSVGIGQISSEVPQNLSASRPQDRQFILSSKKLLLSDSGFYLCAWAQGNGQPQHFGDGTRLSIL.

The chain joins TRBV7-6 to TRBJ1-6; TRBD1 agrees at 9 bases. The germline gives CDR1 SGHVS, CDR2 FNYEAQ. V was pared by 4 bases and J by 9 bases, with 7 bases of the junction left unmatched. The CDR3 has 15 residues. In DNA, the CDR3 is TGTGCCAGCAGCTCCACCGGGACAGGGCTTTCACCCCTCCACTTT. It is translated as CASSSTGTGLSPLHF. The full variable domain, in which reference TRBV7-6 and TRBJ1-6 provide the parts outside the CDR3, is GAGVSQSPRYKVTKRGQDVALRCDPISGHVSLYWYRQALGQGPEFLTYFNYEAQQDKSGLPNDRFSAERPEGSISTLTIQRTEQRDSAMYRCASSSTGTGLSPLHFGNGTRLTVT.

The gene calls are TRBV30 and TRBJ1-1, with D possibly being TRBD1 (5 bases). Germline CDR1 GTSNPN, CDR2 SVGIG (reference sequence). Trimming removed 0 bases from V and 1 base from J, with 6 bases in between. The CDR3 runs 13 residues. The CDR3 DNA is TGTGCCTGGAGTGTGCAGGGGAACACTGAAGCTTTCTTT. This codes for CAWSVQGNTEAFF.

The gene calls are TRBV5-6 and TRBJ2-5; D is unclear. Germline lookup yields CDR1 SGHDT and CDR2 YYEEEE. This CDR3 spans 12 amino acids. V lost 4 bases to trimming and J lost 7 bases, with 11 bases between them. DNA for the CDR3: TGTGCCAGCAGCCCCCGGGTTGGGACCCAGTACTTC. It is translated as CASSPRVGTQYF. Complete variable domain (other parts from reference TRBV5-6 and TRBJ2-5): DAGVTQSPTHLIKTRGQQVTLRCSPKSGHDTVSWYQQALGQGPQFIFQYYEEEERQRGNFPDRFSGHQFPNYSSELNVNALLLGDSALYLCASSPRVGTQYFGPGTRLLVL.

The V and J genes are TRBV6-1 and TRBJ1-4, with D tentatively TRBD1 (5 bases). The germline gives CDR1 MNHNS, CDR2 SASEGT. This CDR3 spans 15 amino acids. Trimming took off 4 bases at V and 8 bases at J, with 17 bases between the two ends. The CDR3 nucleotides are TGTGCCAGCAGTGGCGTCTGGGGACTGGGGGAAAAACTGTTTTTT. Residues: CASSGVWGLGEKLFF.

The V call is TRBV4-1, the J call TRBJ1-4; D unresolved. V was trimmed by 3 bases and J by 3 bases, leaving 11 bases between them. Germline lookup yields CDR1 MGHRA and CDR2 YSYEKL. This CDR3 comprises 15 residues. The CDR3, as DNA: TGCGCCAGCAGCCAGCTCGAGGCAGCTAATGAAAAACTGTTTTTT. This encodes CASSQLEAANEKLFF.

The V and J genes are TRBV4-2 and TRBJ2-7, with TRBD1 as a possible D gene (5 bases). Germline V lookup: CDR1 LGHNA, CDR2 YNFKEQ. V lost 4 bases, J lost 5 bases, and 15 bases lay in between. This CDR3 is built from 14 residues. For the CDR3, the DNA is TGTGCCAGCAGCCCCCTGGGGCAGCATAACGAGCAGTACTTC. It is translated as CASSPLGQHNEQYF.

The rearrangement links TRBV6-5 to TRBJ1-4; unclear D gene. V gave up 0 bases and J gave up 6 bases, with 11 bases separating them. The length of the CDR3 is 15 residues. Germline assignment: CDR1 MNHEY and CDR2 SVGAGI. The CDR3 spells CASSYSGARYEKLFF. The DNA for the CDR3 is TGTGCCAGCAGTTACTCCGGAGCACGATATGAAAAACTGTTTTTT.

The chain couples TRBV4-2 to TRBJ2-1, with 7 bases that match TRBD1. After removal of 0 bases from V and 5 bases from J, the junction contained 13 bases not matched to a gene. The germline V gene encodes CDR1 LGHNA and CDR2 YNFKEQ. The CDR3 length is 18 residues. For the CDR3, the DNA is TGTGCCAGCAGCCAAGATCGAGGCCGCGGACAGGTCCACAATGAGCAGTTCTTC. As protein: CASSQDRGRGQVHNEQFF.

The chain couples TRBV7-2 to TRBJ2-5; D might be TRBD1 (5 bases). This CDR3 is built from 18 residues. Per germline, CDR1 SGHTA and CDR2 FQGNSA. V dropped 2 bases and J dropped 0 bases, with 19 bases sitting between them. DNA for the CDR3: TGTGCCAGCAGCTTACTAACCCCCTTGACAGTGTACCAAGAGACCCAGTACTTC. Translation gives CASSLLTPLTVYQETQYF.

The genes are TRBV2 and TRBJ2-5; perhaps TRBD2 as D (7 bases). The CDR3 totals 14 residues. The germline gives CDR1 SNHLY, CDR2 FYNNEI. V gave up 10 bases and J gave up 1 base, with 16 bases separating them. In DNA form, the CDR3 reads TGTGCCACTCAGGGGACTATTCCCCAAGAGACCCAGTACTTC. Translation: CATQGTIPQETQYF.

The V gene is TRBV14, the J gene TRBJ1-3, with D possibly TRBD1 on 5 matching bases. The V gene's germline CDR1 is SGHDN and CDR2 FVKESK. The CDR3 length is 16 residues. V was shortened by 1 base and J by 0 bases, with 10 bases between the two germline ends. The CDR3 region has the DNA TGTGCCAGCAGCCAAGGATGGGGCTACTCTGGAAACACCATATATTTT. This codes for CASSQGWGYSGNTIYF.

The chain has TRBV10-3 and TRBJ2-6; unclear D gene. The CDR3 sequence is 14 residues long. Trimming shortened V by 4 bases and J by 2 bases, and 6 bases separated the two germline ends. Germline V gives CDR1 ENHRY, CDR2 SYGVKD. The DNA of the CDR3 is TGTGCCATCAGTGTTGTGGCTGGGGCCAACGTCCTGACTTTC. This sequence encodes CAISVVAGANVLTF.

CDR3 in DNA: TGTGCCAGCACGCTAAGGGTGGGGGGGCACTATGGCTACACCTTC. Its translation: CASTLRVGGHYGYTF. J is TRBJ1-2 and V is TRBV6-4; D is possibly TRBD1 (6 bases). Trimming pared 7 bases from V and 3 bases from J, leaving 18 bases between. The CDR3 is 15 residues long. CDR1 MRHNA and CDR2 SNTAGT come from the germline V gene.

The CDR3 loop reads CAISEEVSGRGSPLHF. CDR3 DNA: TGTGCCATCAGTGAGGAAGTCTCGGGGCGGGGTTCACCCCTCCACTTT. V and J are TRBV10-3 and TRBJ1-6; D may be TRBD1 (5 bases). This CDR3 is built from 16 residues. The V gene's germline CDR1 is ENHRY and CDR2 SYGVKD. Trimming removed 2 bases at V and 9 bases at J, with 17 bases between.

The V call is TRBV2, the J call TRBJ1-1; tentatively, D is TRBD1 (5 bases). V shed 7 bases and J shed 1 base, with 10 bases lying between them. The germline V gene encodes CDR1 SNHLY and CDR2 FYNNEI. This CDR3 comprises 13 residues. CDR3 bases: TGTGCCAGCAAGGGGTGGGCGAACACTGAAGCTTTCTTT. Translating it yields CASKGWANTEAFF.

This clone has more than one count but fewer than ten. The rearrangement joins TRBV30 to TRBJ2-2; D remains ambiguous. The germline CDR1 and CDR2 sequences are GTSNPN and SVGIG (reference sequence). The CDR3 contains 13 residues. The V end was cut by 0 bases, the J end by 4 bases, with 6 bases between. CDR3 in DNA: TGTGCCTGGAGTGTACAGAGCACCGGGGAGCTGTTTTTT. The encoded protein is CAWSVQSTGELFF.

The chain employs TRBV7-9 and TRBJ2-7, with no clear D. The CDR3 is 13 amino acids. The V end was cut by 5 bases, the J end by 1 base, with 9 bases between. CDR1 is SEHNR and CDR2 is FQNEAQ in the germline V gene (reference sequence). CDR3 amino acids: CASSPGASYEQYF. CDR3 DNA: TGTGCCAGCAGCCCAGGCGCATCCTACGAGCAGTACTTC. The full variable domain, with the rest looked up from reference TRBV7-9 and TRBJ2-7, is DTGVSQNPRHKITKRGQNVTFRCDPISEHNRLYWYRQTLGQGPEFLTYFQNEAQLEKSRLLSDRFSAERPKGSFSTLEIQRTEQGDSAMYLCASSPGASYEQYFGPGTRLTVT.